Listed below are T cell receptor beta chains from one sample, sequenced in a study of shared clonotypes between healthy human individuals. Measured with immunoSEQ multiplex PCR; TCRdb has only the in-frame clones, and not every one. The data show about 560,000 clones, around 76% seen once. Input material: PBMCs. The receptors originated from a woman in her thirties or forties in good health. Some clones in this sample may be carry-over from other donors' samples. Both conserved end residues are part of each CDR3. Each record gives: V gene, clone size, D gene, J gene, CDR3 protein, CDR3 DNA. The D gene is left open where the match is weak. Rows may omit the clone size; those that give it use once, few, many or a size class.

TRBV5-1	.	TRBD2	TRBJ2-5	CASSLLGLAEETQYF	TGCGCCAGCAGCTTGCTGGGACTAGCGGAAGAGACCCAGTACTTC
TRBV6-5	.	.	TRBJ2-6	CASSYFGSAGANVLTF	TGTGCCAGCAGTTATTTTGGGTCAGCTGGGGCCAACGTCCTGACTTTC
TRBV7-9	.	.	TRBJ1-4	CASSWTVREKLFF	TGTGCCAGCAGCTGGACCGTTAGGGAAAAACTGTTTTTT
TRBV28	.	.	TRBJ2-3	CASSLGAATDTQYF	TGTGCCAGCAGTTTAGGGGCAGCCACAGATACGCAGTATTTT
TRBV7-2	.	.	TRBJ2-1	CASSLAPVPIGGEQFF	TGTGCCAGCAGCTTAGCCCCCGTCCCTATCGGGGGTGAGCAGTTCTTC
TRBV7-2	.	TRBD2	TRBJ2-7	CASSITSGRFEQYF	TGTGCCAGCAGCATCACTAGCGGGAGGTTCGAGCAGTACTTC
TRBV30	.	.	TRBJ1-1	CAWKGRGSTEAFF	TGTGCCTGGAAGGGAAGAGGGAGCACTGAAGCTTTCTTT
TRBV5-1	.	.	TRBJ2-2	CASSTQQGDTGELFF	TGCGCCAGCAGCACCCAGCAAGGGGACACCGGGGAGCTGTTTTTT
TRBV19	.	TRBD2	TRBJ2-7	CASSSLAGYEQYF	TGTGCCAGTAGTAGCCTAGCGGGGTACGAGCAGTACTTC
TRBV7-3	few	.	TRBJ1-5	CASSLTGGQPQHF	TGTGCCAGCAGCTTAACGGGGGGACAGCCCCAGCATTTT
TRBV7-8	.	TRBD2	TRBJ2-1	CASSPRGLAGGHDEQFF	TGTGCCAGCAGCCCTCGGGGACTAGCGGGAGGGCACGATGAGCAGTTCTTC
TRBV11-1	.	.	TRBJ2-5	CASSFSRKETQYF	TGTGCCAGCAGCTTCAGCAGAAAAGAGACCCAGTACTTC
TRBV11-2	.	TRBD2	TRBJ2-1	CASSLREDPYNEQFF	TGTGCCAGCAGCTTGCGGGAGGACCCCTACAATGAGCAGTTCTTC
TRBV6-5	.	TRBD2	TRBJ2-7	CASSIAGGPTYEQYF	TGTGCCAGCAGCATAGCGGGAGGGCCCACCTACGAGCAGTACTTC
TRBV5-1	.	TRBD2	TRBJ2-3	CASSLAAGGPHTQYF	TGCGCCAGCAGCTTGGCAGCGGGAGGGCCGCATACGCAGTATTTT
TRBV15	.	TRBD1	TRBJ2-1	CATSRDHRDSYNEQFF	TGTGCCACCAGCAGAGACCACCGGGACAGTTACAATGAGCAGTTCTTC
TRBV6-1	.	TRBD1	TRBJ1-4	CASRTGPNEKLFF	TGTGCCAGCAGGACAGGGCCTAATGAAAAACTGTTTTTT
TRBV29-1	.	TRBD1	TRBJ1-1	CSVEDRGNRGFAEAFF	TGCAGCGTTGAAGATCGGGGGAACAGGGGCTTTGCTGAAGCTTTCTTT
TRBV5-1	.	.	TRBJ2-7	CASSLGPGGHATVYEQYF	TGCGCCAGCAGCTTGGGGCCCGGGGGCCACGCGACAGTCTACGAGCAGTACTTC
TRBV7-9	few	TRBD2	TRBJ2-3	CASSPGASGSADTQYF	TGTGCCAGCAGCCCCGGGGCTAGCGGGAGTGCAGATACGCAGTATTTT
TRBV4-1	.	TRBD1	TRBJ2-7	CASSPGQGTYEQYF	TGCGCCAGCAGCCCTGGACAGGGGACCTACGAGCAGTACTTC
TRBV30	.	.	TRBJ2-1	CAWRAPAGQSKQFF	TGTGCCTGGAGGGCACCTGCGGGACAGTCTAAGCAGTTCTTC
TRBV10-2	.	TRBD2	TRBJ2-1	CASQRVAGVGNEQFF	TGCGCCAGCCAAAGGGTAGCGGGAGTAGGGAATGAGCAGTTCTTC
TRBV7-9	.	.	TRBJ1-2	CASSLGANYGYTF	TGTGCCAGCAGCTTGGGCGCTAACTATGGCTACACCTTC
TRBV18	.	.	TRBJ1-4	CASSPRGRGRSEKLFF	TGTGCCAGCTCACCACGGGGTAGGGGTCGCTCCGAAAAACTGTTTTTT
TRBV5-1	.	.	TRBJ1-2	CASSLVSNYGYTF	TGCGCCAGCAGCTTGGTATCTAACTATGGCTACACCTTC
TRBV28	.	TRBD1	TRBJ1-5	CASSPGGWGNQPQHF	TGTGCCAGCAGCCCAGGGGGTTGGGGCAATCAGCCCCAGCATTTT
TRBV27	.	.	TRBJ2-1	CASSSRSAREQFF	TGTGCCAGCAGTTCGCGAAGCGCGCGCGAGCAGTTCTTC
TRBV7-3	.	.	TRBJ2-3	CASSLTPDTQYF	TGTGCCAGCAGCTTAACCCCAGATACGCAGTATTTT
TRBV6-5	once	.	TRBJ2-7	CASSLWGSAYEQYF	TGTGCCAGCAGTTTGTGGGGATCCGCCTACGAGCAGTACTTC
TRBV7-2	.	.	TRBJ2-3	CASSLVGEGGYF	TGTGCCAGCAGCTTAGTAGGCGAGGGGGGGTATTTT
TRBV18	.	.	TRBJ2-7	CASSPGASYEQYF	TGTGCCAGCTCCCCCGGGGCATCCTACGAGCAGTACTTC
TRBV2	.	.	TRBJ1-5	CASTQGLHQPQHF	TGTGCCAGCACCCAGGGTTTGCATCAGCCCCAGCATTTT
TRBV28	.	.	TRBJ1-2	CASSSGDSIFYGYTF	TGTGCCAGCAGTTCAGGCGACAGTATCTTCTATGGCTACACCTTC
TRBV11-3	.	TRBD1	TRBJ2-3	CASSLGGTGDTQYF	TGTGCCAGCAGCTTAGGGGGGACAGGCGACACGCAGTATTTT
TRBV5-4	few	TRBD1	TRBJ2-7	CASSRGQGPLLSYEQYF	TGTGCCAGCAGCAGGGGACAGGGCCCACTCCTATCCTACGAGCAGTACTTC
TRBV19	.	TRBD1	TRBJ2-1	CASRNQGVNEQFF	TGTGCCAGTAGGAACCAGGGGGTCAATGAGCAGTTCTTC
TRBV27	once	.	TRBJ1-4	CASKGRINEKLFF	TGTGCCAGTAAAGGTCGAATTAATGAAAAACTGTTTTTT
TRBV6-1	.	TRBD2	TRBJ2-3	CASSDWRLAGGSGTDTQYF	TGTGCCAGCAGTGATTGGCGACTAGCGGGAGGATCCGGCACAGATACGCAGTATTTT
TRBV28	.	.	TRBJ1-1	CASSLFSTEAFF	TGTGCCAGCAGTTTGTTTTCCACTGAAGCTTTCTTT
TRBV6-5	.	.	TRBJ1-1	CASSYGMYGGTEAFF	TGTGCCAGCAGTTACGGAATGTACGGGGGCACTGAAGCTTTCTTT
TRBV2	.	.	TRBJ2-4	CASCTARWDKNIQYF	TGTGCCAGCTGCACAGCGCGGTGGGACAAAAACATTCAGTACTTC
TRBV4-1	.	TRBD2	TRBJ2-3	CASSHPGRGDTQYF	TGCGCCAGCAGCCATCCAGGGAGGGGAGATACGCAGTATTTT
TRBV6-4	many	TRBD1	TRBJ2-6	CASSETGDGANVLTF	TGTGCCAGCAGCGAGACAGGGGATGGGGCCAACGTCCTGACTTTC
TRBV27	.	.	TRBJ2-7	CASRFTGQGGYEQYF	TGTGCCAGCAGATTCACGGGACAAGGTGGCTACGAGCAGTACTTC
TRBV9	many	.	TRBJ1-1	CASSAHKNTEAFF	TGTGCCAGCAGCGCCCACAAGAACACTGAAGCTTTCTTT
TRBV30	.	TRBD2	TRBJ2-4	CALELAGVAKNIQYF	TGTGCCCTCGAACTAGCGGGAGTCGCCAAAAACATTCAGTACTTC
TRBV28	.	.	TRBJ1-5	CASSLPFPNQPQHF	TGTGCCAGCAGTTTACCTTTTCCTAATCAGCCCCAGCATTTT
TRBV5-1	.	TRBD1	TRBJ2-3	CASSSGQGHSTDTQYF	TGCGCCAGCAGTTCCGGACAGGGCCATAGCACAGATACGCAGTATTTT
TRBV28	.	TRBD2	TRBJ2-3	CASIKAGVLDTQYF	TGTGCCAGCATTAAAGCGGGAGTTCTAGATACGCAGTATTTT
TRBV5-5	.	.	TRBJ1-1	CASSFQGDTEAFF	TGTGCCAGCAGCTTCCAAGGCGACACTGAAGCTTTCTTT
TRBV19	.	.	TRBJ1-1	CASSLGQPNTEAFF	TGTGCCAGTAGCCTTGGACAGCCGAACACTGAAGCTTTCTTT
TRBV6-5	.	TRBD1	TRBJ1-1	CASSRDRGVRAFF	TGTGCCAGCAGTAGGGACAGGGGGGTGAGGGCTTTCTTT
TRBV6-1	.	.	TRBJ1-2	CASSEGGQVLYGYTF	TGTGCCAGCAGTGAAGGGGGGCAGGTGCTCTATGGCTACACCTTC
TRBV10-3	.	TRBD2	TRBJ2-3	CAIRRGTSGNPAPDTQYF	TGTGCCATCAGGCGGGGGACTAGCGGGAATCCCGCCCCAGATACGCAGTATTTT
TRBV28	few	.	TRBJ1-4	CASSSHDRQKLFF	TGTGCCAGCAGTTCACACGACAGGCAAAAACTGTTTTTT
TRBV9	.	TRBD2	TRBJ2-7	CASSVVGQPWEGEQYF	TGTGCCAGCAGCGTAGTTGGACAACCCTGGGAGGGCGAGCAGTACTTC
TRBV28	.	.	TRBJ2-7	CASSDTSGTPYEQYF	TGTGCCAGCAGTGACACCTCGGGGACACCTTACGAGCAGTACTTC
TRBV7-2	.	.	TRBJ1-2	CASSLEAGEGYGYTF	TGTGCCAGCAGCTTAGAGGCAGGGGAAGGCTATGGCTACACCTTC
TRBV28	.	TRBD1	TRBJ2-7	CASRPGQLWEQYF	TGTGCCAGCAGGCCGGGACAGCTCTGGGAGCAGTACTTC